This T cell receptor (beta chain) was recorded in a study of T cell responses to AZD1222 COVID-19 vaccine. Some clones are missing from TCRdb's copy, which holds only in-frame ones; the method was immunoSEQ multiplex PCR. The table shows roughly 150,000 clones, with 85% to 95% occurring only once. About this clone itself: The antigen remains unidentified.

The study, taken as a whole, reports: Researchers report vaccine-associated CD4 TCRs spanning spike, with dominance at 160-218 and 743-854. Mostly white British, mostly female donors; authors suggested clonal diversity may be underestimated.

From germline, CDR1 is SQVTM and CDR2 ANQGSEA. V was trimmed by 7 bases and J by 6 bases, leaving 15 bases between them. The CDR3 loop spans 12 amino acids. The sequence derives from an adult in good health. Sample: peripheral blood, taken on day 0 of AZD1222 vaccination. The chain uses TRBV29-1 and TRBJ1-1; D is uncertain. CDR3 protein: CSARGGSSEAFF. The CDR3 region has the DNA TGCAGCGCCCGGGGAGGGAGCTCTGAAGCTTTCTTT. The full variable domain, completed using reference TRBV29-1 and TRBJ1-1, is SAVISQKPSRDICQRGTSLTIQCQVDSQVTMMFWYRQQPGQSLTLIATANQGSEATYESGFVIDKFPISRPNLTFSTLTVSNMSPEDSSIYLCSARGGSSEAFFGQGTRLTVV.